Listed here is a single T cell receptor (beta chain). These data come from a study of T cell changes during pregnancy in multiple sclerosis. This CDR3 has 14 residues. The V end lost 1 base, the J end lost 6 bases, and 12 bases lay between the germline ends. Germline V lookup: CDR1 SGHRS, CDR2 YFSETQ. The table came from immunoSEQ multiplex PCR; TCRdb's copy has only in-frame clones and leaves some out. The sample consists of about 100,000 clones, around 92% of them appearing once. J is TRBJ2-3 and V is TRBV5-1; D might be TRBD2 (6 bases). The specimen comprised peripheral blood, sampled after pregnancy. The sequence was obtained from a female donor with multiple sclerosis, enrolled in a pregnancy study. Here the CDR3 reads CASSLWEGRDTQYF. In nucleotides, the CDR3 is TGCGCCAGCAGCTTGTGGGAAGGGAGGGATACGCAGTATTTT.